This entry lists 11 T cell receptor beta chains sequenced from one sample in a study of identical twins (TCRdb year 2016). Libraries were built with 5' RACE. The listed sequencing device is Illumina HiSeq 2000. TCRdb trimmed public reads at Q25 via fastp, called clones via MiXCR and kept in-frame beta chains. Every CDR3 protein is listed once, alongside the most common genes and DNA of its rows. The sample contains some 730,000 distinct CDR3 sequences, over 15% of them found a single time. The top ten constitute over 10% of the sample. In addition, the sample was reused for a study of T cells expressing NK-cell markers.

The sequencing input was PBMCs. These receptors were obtained from a woman between 18 and 29 years old in good health.

J is TRBJ2-1 and V is TRBV14, with 12 bases lining up with TRBD2. Germline CDR1 SGHDN, CDR2 FVKESK. This CDR3 spans 13 amino acids. J gave up 15 bases and V 1 base, and 4 bases lay outside the gene matches. DNA of the CDR3: TGTGCCAGCAGCCAAGGACTAGCGGGGGAGTTGTTCTTC. Protein product: CASSQGLAGELFF.

This clonotype turned up a few times. V is TRBV12-3 or TRBV12-4 and J is TRBJ1-2; D is unresolved. The length of the CDR3 is 15 residues. Trimming shortened V by 1 base and J by 3 bases, and 12 bases separated the two germline ends. CDR3 in amino acids: CASSLVRGFDYGYTF. In DNA, the CDR3 is TGTGCCAGCAGTTTAGTTCGAGGGTTTGACTATGGCTACACCTTC.

This clonotype was found a few times. V usage is TRBV20-1 and J usage is TRBJ1-2; 9 bases fit TRBD1. V trimming: 0 bases; J trimming: 2 bases; junction bases outside the gene matches: 4. Per the germline V gene, CDR1 is DFQATT and CDR2 is SNEGSKA (reference sequence). The CDR3 totals 15 residues. CDR3 bases: TGCAGTGCTAGAGATTCCGACAGGGGGAACTATGGCTACACCTTC. Its translation is CSARDSDRGNYGYTF.

V usage is TRBV12-3 or TRBV12-4 and J usage is TRBJ1-1; a possible D gene is TRBD1 (5 bases). This CDR3 spans 12 amino acids. Between the trimmed V and J ends, which lost 0 bases and 6 bases, there was a span of 5 bases. The CDR3 DNA is TGTGCCAGCAGTTTAGCGGGGCCTGAAGCTTTCTTT. This codes for CASSLAGPEAFF.

This clonotype was seen only a few times. The CDR3 loop reads CASSSRTSGKETDTQYF. CDR3 DNA: TGTGCCAGCAGCTCAAGGACTAGCGGGAAGGAAACAGATACGCAGTATTTT. The rearrangement joins TRBV9 to TRBJ2-3; TRBD2 aligns across 12 bases. Germline lookup yields CDR1 SGDLS and CDR2 YYNGEE. This CDR3 is built from 17 residues. The V segment lost 4 bases and the J segment 3 bases; nucleotides outside the gene matches: 9.

This chain joins TRBV6-1 and TRBJ2-4; TRBD2 agrees at 7 bases. Per germline, CDR1 MNHNS and CDR2 SASEGT. The CDR3 consists of 15 residues. J lost 0 bases, V lost 5 bases, and 4 bases had no gene match. CDR3 sequence reads: CASSPGGGAKNIQYF. The CDR3 region has the DNA TGTGCCAGCAGTCCCGGCGGGGGAGCCAAAAACATTCAGTACTTC.

The chain recombines TRBV20-1 with TRBJ2-1; 12 nucleotides align to TRBD2. The CDR3 extends over 19 amino acids. The trim removed 1 base at V and 3 bases at J, leaving 13 bases unmatched. The germline V gene has CDR1 DFQATT and CDR2 SNEGSKA (reference sequence). The CDR3: CSARAVASGGVGFYNEQFF. In DNA, the CDR3 is TGCAGTGCTAGAGCAGTGGCTAGCGGGGGGGTCGGATTCTACAATGAGCAGTTCTTC.

This clonotype was picked up a small number of times. This chain uses TRBV6-5 with TRBJ2-3, with D possibly being TRBD1 (6 bases). This CDR3 has 15 residues. CDR1 and CDR2 (germline): MNHEY, SVGAGI. Trimming removed 4 bases from V and 6 bases from J, with 17 bases in between. CDR3 amino acids: CASSFGQLRTDTQYF. The CDR3 coding sequence is TGTGCCAGCAGTTTCGGACAGTTGCGGACCGATACGCAGTATTTT.

This chain joins TRBV20-1 and TRBJ2-7; TRBD2 aligns across 12 bases. Germline loops: CDR1 DFQATT, CDR2 SNEGSKA (reference sequence). With V trimmed by 4 bases and J by 10 bases, 2 bases remained unmatched. The CDR3 has 11 residues. The DNA of the CDR3 is TGCAGTGCTACGACTAGCGGGAGACAGTACTTC. Its translation: CSATTSGRQYF.

The chain links TRBV12-3 or TRBV12-4 to TRBJ2-2, with no clear D. Trimming shortened V by 3 bases and J by 9 bases, and 14 bases separated the two germline ends. The CDR3 contains 14 residues. CDR3 sequence (DNA): TGTGCCAGCAGTTTCCATCTGGTGGTCCGGGAGCTGTTTTTT. Translated, it gives CASSFHLVVRELFF.

Ten or more counts support this clonotype. V usage is TRBV11-2 and J usage is TRBJ2-3, with D perhaps TRBD1 (6 bases). The germline CDR1 and CDR2 sequences are SGHAT and FQNNGV. V was trimmed by 2 bases and J by 1 base, leaving 10 bases between them. The length of the CDR3 is 15 residues. CDR3 sequence (DNA): TGTGCCAGCAGCTTATCGCCAGGGGGCACAGATACGCAGTATTTT. Translation: CASSLSPGGTDTQYF.